These 8 T cell receptor beta chains originate from one sample sequenced in a study of identical twins. In TCRdb, the 5' RACE reads were re-called with MiXCR into one record per CDR3 protein. The repertoire holds 750,000 to 950,000 distinct CDR3 sequences, around 12% seen once, with about 1.5% in the top ten. The sample was also reused in another study, on yellow fever vaccine responses in identical twins.

The sequencing input was PBMCs. The receptors come from a woman younger than 35 in good health.

The chain joins TRBV7-9 to TRBJ1-3; no definite D call. Trimming left V 5 bases short and J 0 bases short, with 14 bases between. The CDR3 is 16 amino acids. Germline lookup yields CDR1 SEHNR and CDR2 FQNEAQ (reference sequence). CDR3 sequence: CASSPAPASSGNTIYF. The DNA of the CDR3 is TGTGCCAGCAGCCCCGCGCCGGCCAGCTCTGGAAACACCATATATTTT.

The chain combines TRBV12-3 or TRBV12-4 with TRBJ1-1, with D maybe TRBD1 (6 bases). The CDR3 length is 12 residues. V was shortened by 11 bases and J by 7 bases, with 17 bases between the two germline ends. The chain's CDR3 is CALRGRGGEAFF. The DNA of the CDR3 is TGTGCCTTGCGGGGCAGGGGCGGTGAAGCTTTCTTT.

In its sample, this clonotype was seen a few times. The chain uses TRBV4-1 and TRBJ1-4, with 8 bases identical to TRBD1. The V gene's germline CDR1 is MGHRA and CDR2 YSYEKL. The ends lost 0 bases at V and 5 bases at J; junction bases unmatched: 5. The CDR3 covers 16 residues. The CDR3 region is CASSQEGTGANEKLFF. DNA for the CDR3: TGCGCCAGCAGCCAAGAGGGGACAGGAGCGAATGAAAAACTGTTTTTT.

This rearrangement joins TRBV2 to TRBJ1-3; 8 positions agree with TRBD1. CDR1 SNHLY and CDR2 FYNNEI come from the germline V gene. CDR3 length: 16 amino acids. V lost 6 bases and J lost 1; bases outside the gene matches: 8. CDR3: CASSRTGRSSGNTIYF. The CDR3 nucleotides are TGTGCCAGCAGCAGGACAGGGAGAAGTTCTGGAAACACCATATATTTT.

V is TRBV9 and J is TRBJ2-1; no definite D call. CDR3 length equals 16 residues. Per the germline V gene, CDR1 is SGDLS and CDR2 is YYNGEE. The V end lost 5 bases, the J end lost 3 bases, and 18 bases lay between the germline ends. The CDR3 bases are TGTGCCAGCAGTCCCGACTTCCCAGAGTTCTACAATGAGCAGTTCTTC. It encodes CASSPDFPEFYNEQFF.

The sample holds a few counts of this clonotype. The V call is TRBV20-1, the J call TRBJ1-6; no definite D call. CDR1 and CDR2 from the germline V gene are DFQATT and SNEGSKA (reference sequence). The CDR3 runs 16 residues. The ends were cut back, 7 bases at V and 8 bases at J, with 24 bases in the middle. The CDR3 protein is CSGGEEIRLGDSPLHF. The CDR3 DNA follows: TGCAGTGGGGGAGAGGAGATAAGGCTGGGAGATTCACCCCTCCACTTT.

The chain couples TRBV11-2 to TRBJ2-1; either TRBD1 or TRBD2 may supply D (5 bases each). The germline gives CDR1 SGHAT, CDR2 FQNNGV. CDR3 size: 15 residues. With 2 bases removed from V and 4 bases from J, the gap between germline ends came to 12 bases. The DNA for the CDR3 is TGTGCCAGCAGCTTATATGGGGGTCAATACAATGAGCAGTTCTTC. Its protein is CASSLYGGQYNEQFF.

There are a few counts of this clonotype. The chain joins TRBV12-3 or TRBV12-4 to TRBJ1-1; 9 bases match TRBD1. V shed 6 bases and J 5 bases; nucleotides not matched to a gene: 10. This CDR3 spans 15 amino acids. DNA for the CDR3: TGTGCCAGCAGCCGTGGGACAGGGCGTGAGACTGAAGCTTTCTTT. It is translated as CASSRGTGRETEAFF.